One T cell receptor beta chain is described in this entry. Its antigen is unidentified. Only in-frame clones appear in the TCRdb table, and some are missing; sequencing was by immunoSEQ multiplex PCR. The sample carries fewer than 12,000 clones, about 69% recorded once. The data derive from a study of tumor-infiltrating lymphocytes in localized non-small cell lung cancer. Study conclusions and caveats: IM1 and IM2 tumors showed no difference in T-cell fraction. Only some patients had TCR sequencing, depending on available tissue.

In germline, CDR1 is SGHVS, CDR2 FNYEAQ. There are 17 residues in the CDR3. Trimming at V came to 1 base and at J to 5 bases, leaving 9 bases not matched to a gene. The V and J genes are TRBV7-6 and TRBJ2-7; 12 bases align to TRBD2. This TCR was sampled from a human donor with non-small cell lung cancer. Specimen: lung tumor tissue. CDR3 in DNA: TGTGCCAGCAGCTTAGGGGCTAGCGGGGGGGCCTCGAACGAGCAGTACTTC. Translating gives CASSLGASGGASNEQYF.